This TCR beta chain was documented in a study of vaccination and CD4 T cells after COVID-19. At the level of the study: With nine mild cases and one severe, convalescent patients were SARS-CoV-2 positive by nasal swab PCR.

Trimming removed 6 bases from V and 9 bases from J, with 9 bases in between. Germline V gives CDR1 MDHEN, CDR2 SYDVKM. The CDR3 is 12 amino acids. Treatment of the sample: approximately nine-day PBMC culture with coronavirus spike peptide pools or control peptides (ViraFEST assay). A negative selection step was used to isolate CD4+ T cells once culture had run for around ten days. Concerning this clonotype itself: Antigen unknown.

CD4+ T cells that had been cultured provided DNA sequenced with the Oncomine TCR Beta short-read assay. Cultured CD4+ T cells were the source of extracted genomic DNA. A single record per CDR3 protein comes from TCRdb applying MiXCR to the PCR reads. The profile shows over 10,000 distinct CDR3 sequences, less than 70% of them singletons. The specimen was CD4+ T cells from blood, cultured in vitro. The source of this sequence is a human donor who had recovered from COVID-19. This chain joins TRBV28 and TRBJ1-6; D ambiguous. CDR3 loop: CASRTSGSPLHF. The CDR3 DNA follows: TGTGCCAGCAGGACCTCGGGTTCACCCCTCCACTTT. Supplemented by reference TRBV28 and TRBJ1-6, the full variable domain reads DVKVTQSSRYLVKRTGEKVFLECVQDMDHENMFWYRQDPGLGLRLIYFSYDVKMKEKGDIPEGYSVSREKKERFSLILESASTNQTSMYLCASRTSGSPLHFGNGTRLTVT.